These T cell receptor beta chains were read from a single sample in a study of cytotoxic CD8 clonotypes in ibrutinib-treated CLL. Some clones are missing from TCRdb's copy, which holds only in-frame ones; the method was immunoSEQ multiplex PCR. This table holds about 200,000 clones, 79% found once. The sequenced sample was PBMCs, obtained after 12 months of ibrutinib treatment. These receptors came from a human donor with chronic lymphocytic leukemia. CDR3s include the opening cysteine and the closing phenylalanine or tryptophan. The order of the fields is D gene, clone size, V gene, J gene, CDR3 protein, CDR3 DNA. D genes are given only for firm matches. Rows give clone size only sometimes, using once, few, many, or a class for an expanded clone.

D: NA
size: NA
V: TRBV20-1
J: TRBJ2-3
CDR3: CSAFTTDTQYF
DNA: TGCAGTGCTTTTACCACAGATACGCAGTATTTT

D: NA
size: NA
V: TRBV10-3
J: TRBJ2-7
CDR3: CAISGGGGRYEQYF
DNA: TGTGCCATCAGTGGGGGAGGGGGCCGCTACGAGCAGTACTTC

D: NA
size: NA
V: TRBV2
J: TRBJ2-7
CDR3: CASSEEHNLGLSFYEQYF
DNA: TGTGCCAGCAGTGAAGAGCATAATCTGGGGCTCTCGTTCTACGAGCAGTACTTC

D: NA
size: NA
V: TRBV2
J: TRBJ2-7
CDR3: CASSERRDEQYF
DNA: TGTGCCAGCAGTGAACGCAGGGACGAGCAGTACTTC

D: TRBD1
size: NA
V: TRBV7-6
J: TRBJ2-7
CDR3: CASNLGQGYEQYF
DNA: TGTGCCAGCAACCTGGGACAGGGTTACGAGCAGTACTTC

D: TRBD1
size: NA
V: TRBV7-8
J: TRBJ1-6
CDR3: CASSLAFWQGASRDSPLHF
DNA: TGTGCCAGCAGCTTAGCGTTCTGGCAGGGGGCGTCTAGGGATTCACCCCTCCACTTT

D: TRBD2
size: NA
V: TRBV6-5
J: TRBJ2-7
CDR3: CASSYWREASGYEQYF
DNA: TGTGCCAGCAGTTACTGGAGGGAGGCTAGCGGCTACGAGCAGTACTTC

D: NA
size: NA
V: TRBV12-5
J: TRBJ2-6
CDR3: CASGLDRANVLTF
DNA: TGTGCTAGTGGTTTGGACAGGGCCAACGTCCTGACTTTC

D: NA
size: NA
V: TRBV27
J: TRBJ1-1
CDR3: CASSLPGAGDTEAFF
DNA: TGTGCCAGCAGCTTACCAGGGGCTGGCGACACTGAAGCTTTCTTT

D: NA
size: few
V: TRBV19
J: TRBJ1-4
CDR3: CASSLPRGEKLFF
DNA: TGTGCCAGTAGTCTCCCCAGGGGCGAAAAACTGTTTTTT

D: NA
size: NA
V: TRBV7-2
J: TRBJ2-3
CDR3: CASELGADTQYF
DNA: TGTGCCAGCGAGCTCGGAGCAGATACGCAGTATTTT

D: NA
size: NA
V: TRBV30
J: TRBJ2-1
CDR3: CAWRGGWGASSYNEQFF
DNA: TGTGCCTGGAGAGGTGGGTGGGGGGCGAGCTCCTACAATGAGCAGTTCTTC

D: TRBD2
size: NA
V: TRBV5-4
J: TRBJ2-5
CDR3: CASSLFSGGLQETQYF
DNA: TGTGCCAGCAGCTTGTTTAGCGGGGGATTACAAGAGACCCAGTACTTC